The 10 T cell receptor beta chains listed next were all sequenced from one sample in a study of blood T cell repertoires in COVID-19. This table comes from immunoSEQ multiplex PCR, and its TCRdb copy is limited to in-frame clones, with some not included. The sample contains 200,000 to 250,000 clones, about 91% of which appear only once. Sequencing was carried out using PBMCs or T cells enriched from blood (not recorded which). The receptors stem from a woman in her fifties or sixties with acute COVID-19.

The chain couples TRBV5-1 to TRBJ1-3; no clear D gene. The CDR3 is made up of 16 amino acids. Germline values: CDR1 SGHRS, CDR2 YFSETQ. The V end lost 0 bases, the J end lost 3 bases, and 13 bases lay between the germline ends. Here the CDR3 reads CASSLASGRGGNTIYF. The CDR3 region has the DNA TGCGCCAGCAGCTTGGCCTCCGGACGGGGTGGAAACACCATATATTTT.

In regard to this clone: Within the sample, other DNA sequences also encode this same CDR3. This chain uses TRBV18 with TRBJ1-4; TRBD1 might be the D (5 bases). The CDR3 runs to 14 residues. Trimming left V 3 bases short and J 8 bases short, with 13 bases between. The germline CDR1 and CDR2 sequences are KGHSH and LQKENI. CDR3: CASSPGGTSEKLFF. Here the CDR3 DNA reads TGTGCCAGCTCACCCGGCGGGACTAGCGAAAAACTGTTTTTT.

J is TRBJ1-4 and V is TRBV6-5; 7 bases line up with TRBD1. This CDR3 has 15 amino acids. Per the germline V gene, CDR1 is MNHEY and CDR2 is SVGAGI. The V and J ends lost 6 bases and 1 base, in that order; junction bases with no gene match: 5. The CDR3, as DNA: TGTGCCAGCAGCCGGGACAGAAGAACTAATGAAAAACTGTTTTTT. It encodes CASSRDRRTNEKLFF.

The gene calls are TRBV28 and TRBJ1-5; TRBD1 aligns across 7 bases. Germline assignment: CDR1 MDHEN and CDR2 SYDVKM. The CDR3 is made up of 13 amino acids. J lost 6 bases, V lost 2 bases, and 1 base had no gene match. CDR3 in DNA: TGTGCCAGCAGTTTAGCAGGGGGTCAGCCCCAGCATTTT. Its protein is CASSLAGGQPQHF.

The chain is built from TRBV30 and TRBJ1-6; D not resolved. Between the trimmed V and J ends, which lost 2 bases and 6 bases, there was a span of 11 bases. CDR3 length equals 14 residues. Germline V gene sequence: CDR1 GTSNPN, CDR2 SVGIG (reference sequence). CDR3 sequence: CAWSTWRGNSPLHF. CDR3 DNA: TGTGCCTGGAGTACGTGGAGAGGTAATTCACCCCTCCACTTT. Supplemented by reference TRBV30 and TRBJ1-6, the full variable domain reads SQTIHQWPATLVQPVGSPLSLECTVEGTSNPNLYWYRQAAGRGLQLLFYSVGIGQISSEVPQNLSASRPQDRQFILSSKKLLLSDSGFYLCAWSTWRGNSPLHFGNGTRLTVT.

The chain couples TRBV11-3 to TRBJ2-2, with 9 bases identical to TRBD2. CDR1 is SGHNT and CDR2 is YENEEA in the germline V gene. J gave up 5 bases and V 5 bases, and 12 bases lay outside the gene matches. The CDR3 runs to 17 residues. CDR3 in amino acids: CASSRALAGVRTGELFF. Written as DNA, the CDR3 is TGTGCCAGCAGCCGCGCGTTAGCGGGAGTCAGGACCGGGGAGCTGTTTTTT.

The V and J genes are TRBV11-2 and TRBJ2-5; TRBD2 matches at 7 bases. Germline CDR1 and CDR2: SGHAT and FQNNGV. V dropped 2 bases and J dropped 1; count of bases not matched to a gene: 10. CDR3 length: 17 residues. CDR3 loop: CASSLPFPPSGQETQYF. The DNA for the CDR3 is TGTGCCAGCAGCTTACCCTTCCCCCCTAGCGGCCAAGAGACCCAGTACTTC.

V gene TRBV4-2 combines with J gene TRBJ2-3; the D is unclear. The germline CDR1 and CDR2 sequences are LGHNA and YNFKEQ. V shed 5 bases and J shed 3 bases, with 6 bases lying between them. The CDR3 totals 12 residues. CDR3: CASSKVTDTQYF. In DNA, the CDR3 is TGTGCCAGCAGCAAAGTAACAGATACGCAGTATTTT.

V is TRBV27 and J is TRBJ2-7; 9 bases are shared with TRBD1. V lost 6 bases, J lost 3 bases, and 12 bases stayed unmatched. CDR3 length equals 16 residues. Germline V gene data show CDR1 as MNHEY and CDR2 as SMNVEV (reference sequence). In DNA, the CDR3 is TGTGCCAGCAGGGGACAGGGTTCAGTTGTTTTCTACGAGCAGTACTTC. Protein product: CASRGQGSVVFYEQYF.

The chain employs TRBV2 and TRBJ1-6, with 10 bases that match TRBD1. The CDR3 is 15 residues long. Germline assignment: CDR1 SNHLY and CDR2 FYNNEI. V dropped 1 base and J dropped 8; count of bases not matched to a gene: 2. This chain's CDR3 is CASSEGDRGYSPLHF. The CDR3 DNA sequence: TGTGCCAGCAGTGAAGGGGACAGGGGTTATTCACCCCTCCACTTT.